This T cell receptor (beta chain) was recovered during a study of CD8 T cells in Susac syndrome. This CDR3 is built from 11 residues. Trimming removed 1 base from V and 9 bases from J, with 3 bases in between. The V gene's germline CDR1 is LGHDT and CDR2 YNNKEL (reference sequence). Random hexamers were used to reverse transcribe the RNA input (roughly 0.5 to 1 ug). TCRdb reprocessed the immunoSEQ multiplex PCR reads via MiXCR and lists one record per CDR3 protein. The sample has under 200,000 distinct CDR3 sequences, roughly 94% seen once. The specimen sequenced was CD4+ T cells from PBMCs. The sequence was obtained from a human donor in good health. This rearrangement joins TRBV3-1 to TRBJ2-2; D remains ambiguous. This CDR3 is CASSQARELFF. In nucleotides, the CDR3 is TGTGCCAGCAGCCAAGCCCGGGAGCTGTTTTTT.